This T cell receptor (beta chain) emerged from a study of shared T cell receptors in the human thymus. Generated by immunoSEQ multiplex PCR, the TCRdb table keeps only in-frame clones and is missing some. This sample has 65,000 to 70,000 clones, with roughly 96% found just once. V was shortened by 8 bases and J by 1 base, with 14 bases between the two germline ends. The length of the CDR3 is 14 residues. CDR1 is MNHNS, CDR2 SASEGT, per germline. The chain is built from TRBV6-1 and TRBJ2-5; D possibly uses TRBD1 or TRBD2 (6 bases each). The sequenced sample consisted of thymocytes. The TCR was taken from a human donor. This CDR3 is CASPRGESQETQYF. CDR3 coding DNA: TGTGCCAGCCCGAGGGGGGAAAGCCAAGAGACCCAGTACTTC.